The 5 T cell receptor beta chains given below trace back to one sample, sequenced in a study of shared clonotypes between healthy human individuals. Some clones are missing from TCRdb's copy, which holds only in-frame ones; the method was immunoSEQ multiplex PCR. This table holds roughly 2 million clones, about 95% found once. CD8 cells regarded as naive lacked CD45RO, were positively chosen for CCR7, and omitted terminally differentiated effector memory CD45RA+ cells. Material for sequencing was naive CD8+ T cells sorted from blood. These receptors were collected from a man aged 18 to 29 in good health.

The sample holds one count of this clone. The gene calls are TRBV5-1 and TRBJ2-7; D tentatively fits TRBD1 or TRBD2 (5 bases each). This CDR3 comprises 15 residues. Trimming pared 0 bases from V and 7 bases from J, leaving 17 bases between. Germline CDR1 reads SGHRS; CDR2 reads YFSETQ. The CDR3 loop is CASSLAVGDVGEQYF. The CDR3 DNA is TGCGCCAGCAGCTTGGCCGTCGGGGACGTGGGAGAGCAGTACTTC.

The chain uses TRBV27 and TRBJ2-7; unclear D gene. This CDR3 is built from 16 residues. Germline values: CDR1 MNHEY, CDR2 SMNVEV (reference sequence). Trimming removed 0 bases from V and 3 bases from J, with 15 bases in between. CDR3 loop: CASSLSIGDKSYEQYF. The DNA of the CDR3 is TGTGCCAGCAGTTTATCGATAGGCGACAAAAGCTACGAGCAGTACTTC.

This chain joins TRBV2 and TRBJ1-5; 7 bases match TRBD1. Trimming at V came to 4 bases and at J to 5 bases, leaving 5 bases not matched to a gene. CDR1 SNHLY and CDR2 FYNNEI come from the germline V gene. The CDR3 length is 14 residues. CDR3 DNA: TGTGCCAGCAGTGGCAGGGGGAGGGATCAGCCCCAGCATTTT. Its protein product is CASSGRGRDQPQHF.

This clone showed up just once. CDR3 loop: CASSPGLANTGELFF. CDR3 DNA: TGTGCCAGCAGTCCGGGACTAGCGAACACCGGGGAGCTGTTTTTT. V and J are TRBV25-1 and TRBJ2-2, with 8 bases aligning to TRBD2. V lost 5 bases, J lost 0 bases, and 2 bases stayed unmatched. CDR1 and CDR2 from the germline V gene are MGHDK and SYGVNS. The CDR3 spans 15 residues.

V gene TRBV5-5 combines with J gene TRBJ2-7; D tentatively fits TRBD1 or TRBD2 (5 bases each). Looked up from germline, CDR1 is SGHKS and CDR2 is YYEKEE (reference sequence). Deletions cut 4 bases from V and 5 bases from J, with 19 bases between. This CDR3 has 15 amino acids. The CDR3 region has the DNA TGTGCCAGCAGCCCTGACGGGACGCTCTTTCACGAGCAGTACTTC. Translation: CASSPDGTLFHEQYF.